These T cell receptor beta chains were read from a single sample in a study of OX40 agonist ivuxolimab in advanced cancers. Produced via immunoSEQ multiplex PCR; TCRdb's table is partial and in-frame only. The top ten hold roughly 5% of the sample, which has approximately 98,000 clones, roughly 80% seen once. The sequenced sample was CD4+ or CD8+ T cells sorted from blood, obtained in a trial of the OX40 agonist ivuxolimab. The receptors shown here come from an adult with an advanced solid tumor such as melanoma, head and neck, liver or kidney cancer. Both conserved end residues are part of each CDR3. D genes are given only for firm matches. Clone sizes are given selectively: once, few, many, or a class where the clone is expanded.

v_gene	abundance	d_gene	j_gene	CDR3nt	CDR3aa
TRBV29-1	-	TRBD1	TRBJ2-7	TGCAGCGTTGAAACGGGACAGGGGGCTTTCTACGAGCAGTACTTC	CSVETGQGAFYEQYF
TRBV7-2	-	-	TRBJ2-5	TGTGCCAGCAGCTTAGATCTAGGGGAGACCCAGTACTTC	CASSLDLGETQYF
TRBV7-9	-	-	TRBJ2-2	TGTGCCAGCAGCTTAGCCGGGAGTAAGACCGGGGAGCTGTTTTTT	CASSLAGSKTGELFF
TRBV7-9	-	-	TRBJ2-3	TGTGCCAGCAGTTTTCCCCAAGGGGGTAAAGATACGCAGTATTTT	CASSFPQGGKDTQYF
TRBV12-5	-	TRBD1	TRBJ2-2	TGTGCTAGTGGTTTGGTACTCGGCGACAGGGGGCTCGAGGCCGGGGAGCTGTTTTTT	CASGLVLGDRGLEAGELFF
TRBV2	-	-	TRBJ2-3	TGTGCCAGCAGTGGGACCCGGGAGAGCACAGATACGCAGTATTTT	CASSGTRESTDTQYF
TRBV29-1	-	TRBD2	TRBJ2-1	TGCAGCGTTAGGACTAGCGGGAGACACAATGAGCAGTTCTTC	CSVRTSGRHNEQFF
TRBV30	few	-	TRBJ1-1	TGTGCCTGGAATTGGAACACTGAAGCTTTCTTT	CAWNWNTEAFF
TRBV9	-	TRBD1	TRBJ2-1	TGTGCCAGCAGCGTAGAACAGGGGGGTTACAATGAGCAGTTCTTC	CASSVEQGGYNEQFF
TRBV6-5	-	-	TRBJ2-7	TGTGCCAGCAGTTACAGGGGGTGGTTTGACGAGCAGTACTTC	CASSYRGWFDEQYF
TRBV27	-	-	TRBJ2-5	TGTGCCAGCAGTTACCAGGGGGAGACCCAGTACTTC	CASSYQGETQYF
TRBV15	-	-	TRBJ2-1	TGTGCCACCAGCCCCCGGTCCCAAGGGGGGCGGGATGAGCAGTTCTTC	CATSPRSQGGRDEQFF
TRBV2	once	-	TRBJ1-4	TGTGCCAGTGTAAAGGGTGCAACTAATGAAAAACTGTTTTTT	CASVKGATNEKLFF
TRBV2	-	TRBD1	TRBJ1-1	TGTGCCAGCAGAGTTTGGGAGACAGGGGGCGGTGAAGCTTTCTTT	CASRVWETGGGEAFF
TRBV7-8	-	-	TRBJ1-2	TGTGCCAGCAGCTTCGGAGGAACACCACCCCCCCGCTACACCTTC	CASSFGGTPPPRYTF
TRBV29-1	-	TRBD1	TRBJ2-2	TGCAGCGTTGAAGGCATCCCCACAGGGGCTACCGGGGAGCTGTTTTTT	CSVEGIPTGATGELFF
TRBV4-1	-	TRBD2	TRBJ2-3	TGCGCCAGCAGCCAAGATAGGCTAGCGGGAGGAGATACGCAGTATTTT	CASSQDRLAGGDTQYF
TRBV11-2	-	-	TRBJ2-7	TGTGCCAGCAGCTTACAAGACGGTTACGAGCAGTACTTC	CASSLQDGYEQYF
TRBV19	-	TRBD2	TRBJ2-1	TGTGCCAGCCGGGACCCTAGCGGGAGGCGGCGGAATGAGCAGTTCTTC	CASRDPSGRRRNEQFF
TRBV6-5	-	TRBD1	TRBJ1-1	TGTGCCAGCAGCTGGGACAGGGACACTGAAGCTTTCTTT	CASSWDRDTEAFF
TRBV7-9	few	TRBD1	TRBJ2-7	TGTGCCAGCAGCCCCCGACTCGGGACAGGGGTTGACGAGCAGTACTTC	CASSPRLGTGVDEQYF
TRBV9	-	-	TRBJ2-5	TGTGCCAGCAGCCCTGCAGGGCTGGTCCAAGAGACCCAGTACTTC	CASSPAGLVQETQYF
TRBV7-9	-	-	TRBJ1-1	TGTGCCAGCAGCCAAGATCAAGGGCTTAACACTGAAGCTTTCTTT	CASSQDQGLNTEAFF
TRBV4-1	-	TRBD2	TRBJ2-7	TGCGCCAGCAGCCAAGATCAGCGGGGGCCCTACGAGCAGTACTTC	CASSQDQRGPYEQYF
TRBV2	-	-	TRBJ2-2	TGTGCCAGCAGTGGTGCACGAATCGGGGAGCTGTTTTTT	CASSGARIGELFF
TRBV21-1	-	-	TRBJ1-2	TGTGCCAGCAGGACAGGGGGGACCCTCGGCTATGGCTACACCTTC	CASRTGGTLGYGYTF
TRBV13	-	TRBD1	TRBJ2-7	TGTGCCAGCAGCACTGGGACAGGCAACGAGCAGTACTTC	CASSTGTGNEQYF
TRBV29-1	once	TRBD1	TRBJ1-1	TGCAGCGGTACAGGGGCTGAAGCTTTCTTT	CSGTGAEAFF
TRBV5-4	-	-	TRBJ2-1	TGTGCCAGCAGCTCCCCAGGGGTAAATGAGCAGTTCTTC	CASSSPGVNEQFF
TRBV11-3	-	-	TRBJ2-7	TGTGCCAGCAGCTTAGCGAGTGGCAACTACGAGCAGTACTTC	CASSLASGNYEQYF
TRBV7-6	-	TRBD2	TRBJ2-3	TGTGCCAGCAGCTTAGGCTGGCTAGCGGGAGATACGCAGTATTTT	CASSLGWLAGDTQYF
TRBV7-2	once	-	TRBJ2-3	TGTGCCAGCAGCTTCATGGATGCAGATACGCAGTATTTT	CASSFMDADTQYF
TRBV19	few	-	TRBJ2-7	TGTGCCAGTAGTAAGGGGGGGCCGGGCGAGCAGTACTTC	CASSKGGPGEQYF
TRBV7-2	-	TRBD2	TRBJ2-3	TGTGCCAGCAGCCTGCAGGGACTAGCTTACACAGATACGCAGTATTTT	CASSLQGLAYTDTQYF
TRBV4-2	-	TRBD1	TRBJ1-2	TGTGCCAGCAGCCAAGAACGTGACAGGGGTGCTAACTATGGCTACACCTTC	CASSQERDRGANYGYTF
TRBV30	-	TRBD1	TRBJ1-2	TGTGCCTGGGGACAGGGGGCGCCTGGCTACACCTTC	CAWGQGAPGYTF
TRBV7-9	-	TRBD1	TRBJ1-1	TGTGCCAGCAGGCCACCTACAGGGGTCAACACTGAAGCTTTCTTT	CASRPPTGVNTEAFF
TRBV2	-	-	TRBJ1-2	TGTGCCAGCAGTGAAGCGCTCTATGGCTACACCTTC	CASSEALYGYTF